A selection of T cell receptor beta chains follows, all from one sample in a study of T-cell reconstitution after alpha-beta-depleted transplantation in children. TCRdb re-called the PCR reads through MiXCR, storing one row per CDR3 protein. This table has around 400,000 distinct CDR3 sequences, about 20% appearing once. The source material was PBMCs from the stem cell graft donor, sampled from the stem cell graft. The source of these receptors is a human donor who donated a stem cell graft to a child with acute myeloid leukemia. CDR3s include the opening cysteine and the closing phenylalanine or tryptophan. D genes are given only for firm matches. Some rows mark clone size as missing; the rest say once, few, many or name a class of expanded clone.

V: TRBV7-2; size: few; J: TRBJ2-2; D: .; DNA: TGTGCCAGCAGCCCTCCTATTAACACCGGGGAGCTGTTTTTT; CDR3: CASSPPINTGELFF
V: TRBV5-1; size: .; J: TRBJ2-3; D: .; DNA: TGCGCCAGCAGCTTGGCAATGCGTAGCACAGATACGCAGTATTTT; CDR3: CASSLAMRSTDTQYF
V: TRBV27; size: medium-sized; J: TRBJ1-2; D: TRBD1; DNA: TGTGCCAGCAGTTTAGCCCCGGCAGGGGGTGGCTACACCTTC; CDR3: CASSLAPAGGGYTF
V: TRBV4-2; size: many; J: TRBJ2-7; D: TRBD2; DNA: TGTGCCAGCAGCCAACGCCTAGCGGGAGCCTACGAGCAGTACTTC; CDR3: CASSQRLAGAYEQYF
V: TRBV25-1; size: .; J: TRBJ2-7; D: .; DNA: TGTGCCAGCAGTGAATCGCTCGGCCACGGGGCTGCCCACGAGCAGTACTTC; CDR3: CASSESLGHGAAHEQYF
V: TRBV12-3/TRBV12-4; size: .; J: TRBJ2-2; D: .; DNA: TGTGCCAGCAGTTTAGTTTTAGAGATCGGGGAGCTGTTTTTT; CDR3: CASSLVLEIGELFF
V: TRBV4-2; size: few; J: TRBJ2-1; D: TRBD2; DNA: TGTGCCAGCAGCCAGCCGGGACTACCACGAGGAAATGAGCAGTTCTTC; CDR3: CASSQPGLPRGNEQFF
V: TRBV27; size: few; J: TRBJ2-7; D: .; DNA: TGTGCCAGCAGTCCGCACTTAGCCTACGAGCAGTACTTC; CDR3: CASSPHLAYEQYF
V: TRBV28; size: .; J: TRBJ2-7; D: TRBD1; DNA: TGTGCCAGCAGTACAGGGGTTTCGTACGAGCAGTACTTC; CDR3: CASSTGVSYEQYF
V: TRBV15; size: .; J: TRBJ2-3; D: TRBD2; DNA: TGTGCCACCAGCAGAGGACTAGCGGGAGGGGAGGATACGCAGTATTTT; CDR3: CATSRGLAGGEDTQYF